This TCR beta chain derives from a study of CD8 T cells in Susac syndrome. The CDR3 length is 13 residues. Trimming pared 6 bases from V and 2 bases from J, leaving 8 bases between. Germline-derived CDR1 and CDR2 are SEHNR and FQNEAQ (reference sequence). Random hexamers were used to reverse transcribe about 0.5 to 1 ug of RNA. Each CDR3 protein gets one entry after TCRdb re-called the immunoSEQ multiplex PCR reads with MiXCR. The sample includes 120,000 to 150,000 distinct CDR3 sequences, 94% seen only once; the top ten take roughly 0.27%. The specimen was CD8+ T cells from PBMCs. The receptor was derived from a human donor in good health. The chain uses TRBV7-9 and TRBJ1-3; a weak D match, TRBD1 (5 bases). In DNA form, the CDR3 reads TGTGCCAGCAGGAGGGGTACTGGAAACACCATATATTTT. This encodes CASRRGTGNTIYF. The whole variable domain, remainder taken from reference TRBV7-9 and TRBJ1-3, is DTGVSQNPRHKITKRGQNVTFRCDPISEHNRLYWYRQTLGQGPEFLTYFQNEAQLEKSRLLSDRFSAERPKGSFSTLEIQRTEQGDSAMYLCASRRGTGNTIYFGEGSWLTVV.